What follows are 9 T cell receptor beta chains derived from one specimen sequenced in a study of T cell repertoires in cytomegalovirus infection (dated by TCRdb to between 2017 and 2020). Reads for this sample came from an Illumina HiSeq 1500. Using fastp at Q25 and MiXCR, TCRdb reprocessed the public reads and kept productive beta chains. Each entry is one CDR3 protein sequence, shown with its most common DNA and genes. The sample includes more than 500,000 distinct CDR3 sequences, with more than 15% observed a single time. The top ten clones comprise approximately 24% of the sample. Sequencing used CD8+ T cells from PBMCs. Receptors were obtained from a human donor in good health (CMV status not recorded). Some clones in this sample may be carry-over from other donors' samples.

In its sample, this clonotype was seen a few times. The gene calls are TRBV7-9 and TRBJ2-7; D may be TRBD1 or TRBD2 (5 bases each). CDR1 and CDR2 from the germline V gene are SEHNR and FQNEAQ (reference sequence). Between the trimmed V and J ends, which lost 1 base and 6 bases, there was a span of 16 bases. There are 15 residues in the CDR3. CDR3 DNA: TGTGCCAGCAGCTTAGAGGGACCGTTTACGGGCGAGCAGTACTTC. Translating it yields CASSLEGPFTGEQYF.

This clonotype showed up many times. This rearrangement joins TRBV7-3 to TRBJ2-1; 10 bases align to TRBD2. CDR1 SGHTA and CDR2 FQGTGA come from the germline V gene. There are 15 residues in the CDR3. Germline trimming cut 5 bases from V and 8 bases from J; bases unmatched to any gene: 9. For the CDR3, the DNA is TGTGCCAGCAGCCCGGGAGCGGGAGGGGTCGATGAGCAGTTCTTC. Protein product: CASSPGAGGVDEQFF.

Of note for this clonotype: This may arise from a read error, as a much more abundant clone is one base away. The chain is built from TRBV4-1 and TRBJ2-7; D possibly matches TRBD1 or TRBD2 (5 bases each). Trimming removed 6 bases at V and 5 bases at J, with 17 bases between. Germline V gene lookup returns CDR1 MGHRA and CDR2 YSYEKL. The CDR3 runs 14 residues. CDR3: CASRRKGTGDEQYF. In nucleotides, the CDR3 is TGCGCCAGCAGAAGAAAGGGGACGGGCGACGAGCAGTACTTC.

Ten or more counts support this clonotype. V and J are TRBV27 and TRBJ1-5; possibly TRBD1 for D (6 bases). V was cut by 6 bases and J by 2 bases, with 23 bases left in between. The CDR3 length is 18 residues. Germline values: CDR1 MNHEY, CDR2 SMNVEV (reference sequence). The CDR3 here is CASRPRGGSGFGNQPQHF. The CDR3 bases are TGTGCCAGCAGACCAAGAGGGGGGTCGGGGTTTGGCAATCAGCCCCAGCATTTT.

This clonotype was seen ten or more times. The gene calls are TRBV7-9 and TRBJ2-7; 7 bases are a match to TRBD1. V lost 6 bases to trimming and J lost 1 base; unmatched junction nucleotides: 9. The CDR3 runs to 15 residues. Germline values: CDR1 SEHNR, CDR2 FQNEAQ (reference sequence). CDR3 DNA sequence: TGTGCCAGCAGTCACCCCGGGACAGAGTCCTACGAGCAGTACTTC. Translating it yields CASSHPGTESYEQYF.

This clonotype was observed many times. The genes are TRBV6-6 and TRBJ1-1, with unresolved D. The length of the CDR3 is 15 residues. Germline V gene lookup returns CDR1 MNHNY and CDR2 SVGAGI (reference sequence). The germline V and J ends were trimmed by 2 bases and 1 base, with 11 bases remaining between them. This chain's CDR3 is CASSYPSSGNTEAFF. The CDR3 DNA follows: TGTGCCAGCAGTTACCCGTCGTCGGGGAACACTGAAGCTTTCTTT.

This clonotype occurred a few times. For the CDR3, the DNA is TGTGCCAGCAGTTTTAGGGGATCCGGGGAGCTGTTTTTT. This encodes CASSFRGSGELFF. This rearrangement joins TRBV27 to TRBJ2-2; D is possibly TRBD1 (5 bases). V shed 3 bases and J shed 6 bases, with 8 bases lying between them. This CDR3 has 13 amino acids. Germline V gives CDR1 MNHEY, CDR2 SMNVEV (reference sequence).

The chain recombines TRBV19 with TRBJ2-3, with D tentatively TRBD1 (6 bases). The CDR3 runs 15 residues. Trimming removed 5 bases at V and 2 bases at J, with 14 bases between. Germline CDR1 and CDR2: LNHDA and SQIVND (reference sequence). The CDR3 region is CASSRDRQSTDTQYF. The CDR3 DNA reads as TGTGCCAGTAGTCGCGACAGGCAATCCACAGATACGCAGTATTTT.

At least ten counts were recorded for this clonotype. This sequence joins TRBV27 and TRBJ1-6; D may be TRBD1 (5 bases). This CDR3 region has 14 residues. V gave up 7 bases and J gave up 10 bases, with 17 bases separating them. Germline lookup yields CDR1 MNHEY and CDR2 SMNVEV (reference sequence). In DNA, the CDR3 is TGTGCCAGCAACCCGGGACTCGGAGGGTCACCCCTCCACTTT. It codes for CASNPGLGGSPLHF.